This entry describes one T cell receptor (beta chain). Its cognate antigen is unknown. Germline V CDR1 and CDR2: MGHRA, YSYEKL. Trimming left V 1 base short and J 6 bases short, with 28 bases between. The CDR3 is 19 amino acids. These data belong to a study of cytomegalovirus exposure and HLA in healthy donors. Study-level background: The approximately 120 validation repertoires matched the 666 first-cohort repertoires in platform, a later analysis reported.

Study outcomes and limitations: The tendency of first-cohort TCR clusters to co-occur in the 120 or so validation repertoires was identified by a subsequent analysis.

Produced via immunoSEQ multiplex PCR; TCRdb's table is partial and in-frame only. The sample shows around 190,000 clones, around nine tenths of them seen only once. Sequencing used PBMCs. The rearrangement joins TRBV4-1 to TRBJ2-7, with D perhaps matching TRBD2 (6 bases). This TCR came from a man aged 30 to 39 in good health and CMV-seropositive. The CDR3 DNA reads as TGCGCCAGCAGCCAAGGTCCAATGGCAGGGAGGTCCAGAACCGCCGAGCAGTACTTC. It codes for CASSQGPMAGRSRTAEQYF.